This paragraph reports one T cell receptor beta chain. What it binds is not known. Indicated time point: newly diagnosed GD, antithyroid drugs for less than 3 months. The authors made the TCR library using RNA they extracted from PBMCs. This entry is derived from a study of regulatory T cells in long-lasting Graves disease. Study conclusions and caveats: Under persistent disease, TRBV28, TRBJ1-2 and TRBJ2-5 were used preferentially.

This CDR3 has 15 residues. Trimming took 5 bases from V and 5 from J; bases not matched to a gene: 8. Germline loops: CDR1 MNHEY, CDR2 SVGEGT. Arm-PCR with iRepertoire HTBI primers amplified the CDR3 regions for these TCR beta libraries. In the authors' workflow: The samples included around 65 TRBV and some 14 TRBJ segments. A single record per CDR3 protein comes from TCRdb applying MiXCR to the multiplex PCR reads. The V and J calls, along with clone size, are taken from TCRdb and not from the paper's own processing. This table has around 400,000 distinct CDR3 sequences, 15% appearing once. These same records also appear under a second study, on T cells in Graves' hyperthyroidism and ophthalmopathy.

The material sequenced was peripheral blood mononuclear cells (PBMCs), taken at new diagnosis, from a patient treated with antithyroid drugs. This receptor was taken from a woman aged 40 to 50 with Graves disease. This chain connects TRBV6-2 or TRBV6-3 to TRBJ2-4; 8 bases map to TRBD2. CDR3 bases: TGTGCCAGCAGTGAGGTCGGGAGGGGCCAAAACATTCAGTACTTC. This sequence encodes CASSEVGRGQNIQYF.